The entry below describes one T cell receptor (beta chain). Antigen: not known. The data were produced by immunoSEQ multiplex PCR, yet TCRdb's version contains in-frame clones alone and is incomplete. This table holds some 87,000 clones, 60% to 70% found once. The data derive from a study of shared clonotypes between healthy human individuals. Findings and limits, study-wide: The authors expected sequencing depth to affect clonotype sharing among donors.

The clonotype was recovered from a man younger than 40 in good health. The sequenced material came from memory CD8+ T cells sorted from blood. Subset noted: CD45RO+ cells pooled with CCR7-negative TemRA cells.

The DNA of the CDR3 is TGTGCCAGCAGCACGACAGGGGAACCAATTTATGGCTACACCTTC. Residues: CASSTTGEPIYGYTF. The chain joins TRBV7-9 to TRBJ1-2, with 8 bases lining up with TRBD1. V gave up 5 bases and J gave up 5 bases; unmatched junction bases: 10. The length of the CDR3 is 15 residues. Germline-derived CDR1 and CDR2 are SEHNR and FQNEAQ (reference sequence).